A single sample is the source of the 7 T cell receptor beta chains below, sequenced in a study of CXCR3-negative and CXCR3-positive naive CD8 T cells (dated by TCRdb to between 2018 and 2021). The sequencer was a NextSeq 550. The Human TCR Profiling Kit (MiLaboratory) was used to prepare UMI-labeled 5' RACE TRB cDNA libraries. Through TCRdb reprocessing, the reads give one entry per CDR3 protein sequence; DNA is omitted. In this sample's table one finds around 96,000 distinct CDR3 sequences. About 1.5% of the sample belongs to the ten largest clones. Sequenced material: naive CXCR3- CD8+ T cells from blood. The sample's cell subset or site label, in plain terms: CD45RO-CCR7+CD27+CD95- naive CD8+ T cells lacking CXCR3 (TNR3-). Source of these receptors: a human donor in good health. Some clones in this sample may be carry-over from other donors' samples.

The gene calls are TRBV7-3 and TRBJ2-7; absent DNA, TCRdb's TRBD1 call cannot be checked. Germline CDR1 reads SGHTA; CDR2 reads FQGTGA. This CDR3 comprises 15 residues. Here the CDR3 reads CASAPGPGQVIEQYF.

V is TRBV7-9 and J is TRBJ2-1; the TRBD1 assignment by TCRdb is unverifiable without DNA. Per the germline V gene, CDR1 is SEHNR and CDR2 is FQNEAQ (reference sequence). The CDR3 runs 15 residues. CDR3 sequence reads: CASSTGQTPYNEQFF. Looking up the rest from reference TRBV7-9 and TRBJ2-1 gives the full variable domain: DTGVSQNPRHKITKRGQNVTFRCDPISEHNRLYWYRQTLGQGPEFLTYFQNEAQLEKSRLLSDRFSAERPKGSFSTLEIQRTEQGDSAMYLCASSTGQTPYNEQFFGPGTRLTVL.

The rearrangement links TRBV7-8 to TRBJ1-5; the TRBD1 assignment by TCRdb is unverifiable without DNA. CDR1 is SGHVS, CDR2 FQNEAQ, per germline. There are 14 residues in the CDR3. CDR3 region: CASSPGVSNQPQHF.

This rearrangement joins TRBV10-3 to TRBJ2-7; TCRdb's D call, TRBD1, is unchecked because there is no DNA. This CDR3 is built from 15 residues. Germline CDR1 is ENHRY and CDR2 is SYGVKD. This CDR3 is CAISAEEQGGYEQYF.

The V and J genes are TRBV4-1 and TRBJ2-7; TCRdb returns TRBD1, unconfirmable since there is no DNA. Germline loops: CDR1 MGHRA, CDR2 YSYEKL. The CDR3 spans 15 residues. The CDR3: CASSRTGTHSYEQYF.

The genes are TRBV2 and TRBJ2-3; TCRdb lists TRBD2, though no DNA is available to test this call. Germline V CDR1 and CDR2: SNHLY, FYNNEI. The CDR3 spans 16 residues. The CDR3 spells CASSELQREGRDTQYF.

This sequence joins TRBV7-8 and TRBJ1-1; TCRdb reports TRBD1, a call that lacks DNA to check it against. In germline, CDR1 is SGHVS, CDR2 FQNEAQ. The CDR3 extends over 15 amino acids. CDR3 residues: CASSATGRMSTEAFF.